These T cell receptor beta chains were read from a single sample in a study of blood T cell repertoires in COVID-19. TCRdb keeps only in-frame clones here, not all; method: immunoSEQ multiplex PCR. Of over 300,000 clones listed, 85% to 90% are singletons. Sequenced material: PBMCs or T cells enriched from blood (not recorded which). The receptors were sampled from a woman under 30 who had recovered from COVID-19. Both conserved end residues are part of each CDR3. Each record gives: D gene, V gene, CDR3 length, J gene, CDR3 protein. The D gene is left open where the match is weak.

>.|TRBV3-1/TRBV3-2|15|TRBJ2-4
CASSLELYRRGIQYF
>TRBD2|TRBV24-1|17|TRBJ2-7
CATSDSRTSGIRNEQYF
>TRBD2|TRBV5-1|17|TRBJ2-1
CASSDGTSGRVYNEQFF
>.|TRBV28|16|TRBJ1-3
CASSLVSGVPGNTIYF
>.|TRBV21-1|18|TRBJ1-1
CASSKGISRGRRDTEAFF
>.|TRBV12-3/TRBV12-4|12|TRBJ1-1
CASSLSEAEAFF
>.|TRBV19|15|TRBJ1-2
CASSLRGGSNYGYTF
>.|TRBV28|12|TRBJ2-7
CASSLTGYEQYF
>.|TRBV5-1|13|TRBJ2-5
CASRLGHQETQYF
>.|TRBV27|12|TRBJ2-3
CASSLVQGTQYF
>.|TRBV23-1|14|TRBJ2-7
CASSQSGVTLSGYF
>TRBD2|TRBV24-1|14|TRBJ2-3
CATSDSRGVDTQYF
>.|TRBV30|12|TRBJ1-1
CAWSPRNTEAFF
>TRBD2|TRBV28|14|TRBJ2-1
CASSAGGPLNEQFF
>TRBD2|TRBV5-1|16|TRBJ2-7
CASSSGLAGVAYEQYF
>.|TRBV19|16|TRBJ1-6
CASTRGGSSYNSPLHF
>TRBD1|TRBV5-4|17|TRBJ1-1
CASSGMTGTGVYTEAFF
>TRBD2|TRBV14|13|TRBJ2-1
CASRVAGVYEQFF
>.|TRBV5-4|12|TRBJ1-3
CASSLDSNTIYF
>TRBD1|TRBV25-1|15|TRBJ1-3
CASSEDRATGNTIYF
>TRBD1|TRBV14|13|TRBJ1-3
CASSTGDGNTIYF
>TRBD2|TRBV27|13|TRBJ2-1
CASKLAGHNEQFF
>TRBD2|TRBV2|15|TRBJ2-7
CASSEPPGGAQKQYF
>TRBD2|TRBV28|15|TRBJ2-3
CASSRLARITDTQYF
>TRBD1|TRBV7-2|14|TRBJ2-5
CASSLVWGQETQYF
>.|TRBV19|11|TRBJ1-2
CASSDGYGYTF
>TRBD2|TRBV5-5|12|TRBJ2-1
CASSLDGTKQFF
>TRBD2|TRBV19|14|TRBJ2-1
CASNKRGTYNEQFF
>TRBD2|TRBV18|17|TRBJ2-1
CASSPPKAGGSYNEQFF
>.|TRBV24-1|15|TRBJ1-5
CATSDFWQINQPQHF
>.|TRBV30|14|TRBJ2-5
CAWNSLGHQETQYF
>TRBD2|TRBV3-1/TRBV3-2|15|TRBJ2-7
CASSQAPGRGYEQYF
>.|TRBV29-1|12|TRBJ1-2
CSVEGGEAGYTF
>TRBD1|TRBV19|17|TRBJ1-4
CASSIGVQGAPNEKLFF
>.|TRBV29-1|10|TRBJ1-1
CSVYSTEAFF
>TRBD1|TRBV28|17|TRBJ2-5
CASATPGQGRMVKTQYF
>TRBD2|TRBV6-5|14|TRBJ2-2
CASRVAGNTGELFF
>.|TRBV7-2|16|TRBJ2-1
CASSLAPGLAGNEQFF
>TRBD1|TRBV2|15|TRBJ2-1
CASKEGQGTYNEQFF
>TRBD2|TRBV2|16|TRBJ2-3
CASSDGLAGITDTQYF
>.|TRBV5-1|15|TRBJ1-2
CASRSGGAGWGGYTF
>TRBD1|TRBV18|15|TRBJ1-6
CASSRQGSYNSPLHF
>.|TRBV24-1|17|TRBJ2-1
CATSDLSGDNPYNEQFF
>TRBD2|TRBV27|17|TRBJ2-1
CASSPLGPAGIKDEQFF
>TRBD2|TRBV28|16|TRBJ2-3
CASSSILAGGMDTQYF
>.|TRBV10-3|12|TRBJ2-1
CAIRVLNNEQFF
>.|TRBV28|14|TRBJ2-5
CASRRGHNQETQYF
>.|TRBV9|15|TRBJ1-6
CASSVSGHSNSPLHF